Each of the 26 T cell receptor beta chains below was sequenced from the same sample in a study of OX40 agonist ivuxolimab in advanced cancers. This table comes from immunoSEQ multiplex PCR, and its TCRdb copy is limited to in-frame clones, with some not included. The table has about 58,000 clones, about 86% seen once; the top ten hold approximately 1%. Here the sequenced sample was CD4+ or CD8+ T cells sorted from blood, taken in a trial of the OX40 agonist ivuxolimab. The receptors stem from an adult with an advanced solid tumor such as melanoma, head and neck, liver or kidney cancer.

There are a few counts of this clone. The chain links TRBV18 to TRBJ2-7; 10 nucleotides agree with TRBD1. Germline CDR1 is KGHSH and CDR2 is LQKENI. V lost 3 bases, J lost 0 bases, and 2 bases stayed unmatched. CDR3 length: 15 amino acids. CDR3 sequence reads: CASSPRDRGSYEQYF. The DNA for the CDR3 is TGTGCCAGCTCACCCCGGGACAGGGGCTCCTACGAGCAGTACTTC.

In this sample, this clone turned up once. The gene calls are TRBV2 and TRBJ2-4, with TRBD2 identical over 12 bases. This CDR3 region has 16 residues. Germline CDR1 is SNHLY and CDR2 is FYNNEI. Trimming removed 6 bases from V and 7 bases from J; junction bases left unmatched: 10. The CDR3 loop is CASSTSGGSVLNIQYF. The CDR3 bases are TGTGCCAGCAGCACTAGCGGGGGGTCGGTTTTGAACATTCAGTACTTC.

This chain uses TRBV5-1 with TRBJ2-2; 9 nucleotides line up with TRBD1. CDR3 length: 15 residues. The germline gives CDR1 SGHRS, CDR2 YFSETQ. After removal of 0 bases from V and 7 bases from J, the junction contained 4 bases not matched to a gene. Written as DNA, the CDR3 is TGCGCCAGCAGCTTGGTGACAGGGGGAAGCGGGGAGCTGTTTTTT. It yields the protein CASSLVTGGSGELFF.

As regards this clone: This sample also contains other DNA sequences that code for the same CDR3. This chain joins TRBV5-1 and TRBJ1-6; 7 nucleotides agree with TRBD1. This CDR3 region has 14 residues. Germline loops: CDR1 SGHRS, CDR2 YFSETQ. Trimming cost V 1 base and J 6 bases; bases outside gene matches: 1. The CDR3 bases are TGCGCCAGCAGCTTGACAGGGGCTAATTCACCCCTCCACTTT. Protein sequence: CASSLTGANSPLHF.

CDR3 protein: CASSFGRGGQGGGYTF. DNA of the CDR3: TGCGCCAGCAGCTTCGGCCGCGGGGGGCAGGGTGGCGGCTACACCTTC. V usage is TRBV5-1 and J usage is TRBJ1-2; perhaps TRBD1 as D (6 bases). The CDR3 consists of 16 residues. Deletions cut 2 bases from V and 8 bases from J, with 22 bases between. The germline gives CDR1 SGHRS, CDR2 YFSETQ.

The chain combines TRBV5-1 with TRBJ1-2, with D unresolved. V dropped 0 bases and J dropped 6 bases, with 12 bases sitting between them. Germline lookup yields CDR1 SGHRS and CDR2 YFSETQ. The CDR3 loop spans 14 amino acids. The DNA for the CDR3 is TGCGCCAGCAGCTTGGCGAGGGATATCAATGGCTACACCTTC. Translated: CASSLARDINGYTF. Filled out from reference TRBV5-1 and TRBJ1-2, the complete variable domain reads KAGVTQTPRYLIKTRGQQVTLSCSPISGHRSVSWYQQTPGQGLQFLFEYFSETQRNKGNFPGRFSGRQFSNSRSEMNVSTLELGDSALYLCASSLARDINGYTFGSGTRLTVV.

V gene TRBV10-3 combines with J gene TRBJ1-2; D unresolved. The CDR3 runs to 12 residues. CDR1 ENHRY and CDR2 SYGVKD come from the germline V gene. Between the trimmed V and J ends, which lost 0 bases and 9 bases, there was a span of 8 bases. CDR3 protein: CAISESSRSYTF. CDR3 DNA: TGTGCCATCAGTGAGTCGTCCAGGAGCTACACCTTC.

V and J are TRBV27 and TRBJ1-4, with TRBD1 as a possible D gene (5 bases). The CDR3 contains 14 residues. Trimming pared 6 bases from V and 4 bases from J, leaving 12 bases between. CDR1 MNHEY and CDR2 SMNVEV come from the germline V gene (reference sequence). The DNA for the CDR3 is TGTGCCAGCAGGGATGCGGGGGGTAATGAAAAACTGTTTTTT. Translated: CASRDAGGNEKLFF.

This chain uses TRBV7-3 with TRBJ1-1; D unclear. This CDR3 spans 13 amino acids. The V end lost 4 bases, the J end lost 2 bases, and 8 bases lay between the germline ends. CDR1 and CDR2 from the germline V gene are SGHTA and FQGTGA. This chain's CDR3 is CASSSGKNTEAFF. As DNA, the CDR3 is TGTGCCAGCAGCTCCGGGAAAAACACTGAAGCTTTCTTT.

The CDR3 DNA reads as TGTGCCAGCAGCCCTATCAGAGGGGCGGGCTATGGCTACACCTTC. Translating gives CASSPIRGAGYGYTF. The genes are TRBV7-9 and TRBJ1-2, with TRBD1 as a possible D gene (5 bases). This CDR3 contains 15 residues. Trimming left V 5 bases short and J 4 bases short, with 17 bases between. Per germline, CDR1 SEHNR and CDR2 FQNEAQ (reference sequence).

V and J are TRBV5-1 and TRBJ2-3; tentatively, D is TRBD2 (5 bases). With 2 bases removed from V and 2 bases from J, the gap between germline ends came to 12 bases. The CDR3 has 15 residues. Germline V gives CDR1 SGHRS, CDR2 YFSETQ. The CDR3 DNA reads TGCGCCAGCAGCTTTAGAGGGTTTAACACAGATACGCAGTATTTT. It specifies CASSFRGFNTDTQYF. The full variable domain, its missing parts supplied by reference TRBV5-1 and TRBJ2-3, is KAGVTQTPRYLIKTRGQQVTLSCSPISGHRSVSWYQQTPGQGLQFLFEYFSETQRNKGNFPGRFSGRQFSNSRSEMNVSTLELGDSALYLCASSFRGFNTDTQYFGPGTRLTVL.

The chain couples TRBV5-5 to TRBJ2-7; no clear D. This CDR3 is built from 13 residues. Germline CDR1 reads SGHKS; CDR2 reads YYEKEE (reference sequence). V lost 0 bases and J 3 bases, leaving 7 bases between the germline ends. As DNA, the CDR3 is TGTGCCAGCAGCTTGGGGTACGACTACGAGCAGTACTTC. Its protein is CASSLGYDYEQYF.

This chain connects TRBV15 to TRBJ2-3, with D tentatively TRBD1 (5 bases). Germline-derived CDR1 and CDR2 are LNHNV and YYDKDF (reference sequence). This CDR3 is 14 amino acids long. V shed 6 bases and J shed 2 bases, with 12 bases lying between them. CDR3 region: CATRSGFNTDTQYF. CDR3 nucleotides: TGTGCCACCAGGTCAGGGTTCAACACAGATACGCAGTATTTT. Using reference TRBV15 and TRBJ2-3 for the parts outside the CDR3, the full variable domain is DAMVIQNPRYQVTQFGKPVTLSCSQTLNHNVMYWYQQKSSQAPKLLFHYYDKDFNNEADTPDNFQSRRPNTSFCFLDIRSPGLGDTAMYLCATRSGFNTDTQYFGPGTRLTVL.

The chain uses TRBV12-5 and TRBJ1-5; D may be TRBD1 (6 bases). CDR1 LGHNT and CDR2 FRNRAP come from the germline V gene. V shed 7 bases and J shed 5 bases, with 12 bases lying between them. This CDR3 is built from 13 residues. CDR3 amino acids: CASATQGYQPQHF. The DNA for the CDR3 is TGTGCTAGTGCCACACAGGGCTATCAGCCCCAGCATTTT.

CDR3 region: CASSQDTSGGADTQYF. The CDR3 DNA sequence: TGTGCCAGCAGCCAAGATACTAGCGGGGGGGCAGATACGCAGTATTTT. The chain couples TRBV4-2 to TRBJ2-3, with 13 bases lining up with TRBD2. This CDR3 comprises 16 residues. V shed 0 bases, J shed 4 bases, and the junction held 1 base outside the gene matches. Germline V gene data show CDR1 as LGHNA and CDR2 as YNFKEQ.

This clone was detected only a few times. The chain has TRBV15 and TRBJ1-2, with a weak D call TRBD1 (5 bases). In germline, CDR1 is LNHNV, CDR2 YYDKDF (reference sequence). V lost 0 bases to trimming and J lost 3 bases, with 8 bases between them. The length of the CDR3 is 14 residues. CDR3 loop: CATSRDWGDYGYTF. The CDR3 region has the DNA TGTGCCACCAGCAGAGATTGGGGGGACTATGGCTACACCTTC.

The sample holds one count of this clone. This rearrangement joins TRBV19 to TRBJ1-1; weak D call: TRBD1 (5 bases). CDR1 is LNHDA and CDR2 is SQIVND in the germline V gene (reference sequence). The CDR3 runs to 16 residues. Trimming removed 6 bases from V and 3 bases from J, with 20 bases in between. CDR3 residues: CASSFVMGERHTEAFF. The CDR3 region has the DNA TGTGCCAGTAGCTTCGTGATGGGGGAGCGGCACACTGAAGCTTTCTTT.

Here the CDR3 reads CASSRDRANTEAFF. CDR3 in DNA: TGCGCCAGCAGCCGGGACAGAGCAAACACTGAAGCTTTCTTT. The rearrangement links TRBV5-1 to TRBJ1-1; 7 bases line up with TRBD1. This CDR3 comprises 14 residues. V was pared by 4 bases and J by 2 bases, with 5 bases of the junction left unmatched. The germline V gene has CDR1 SGHRS and CDR2 YFSETQ.

V is TRBV19 and J is TRBJ1-1, with D perhaps TRBD1 (6 bases). The germline CDR1 and CDR2 sequences are LNHDA and SQIVND (reference sequence). CDR3 length equals 14 residues. V was trimmed by 4 bases and J by 4 bases, leaving 13 bases between them. CDR3 nucleotide sequence: TGTGCCAGTAGTACCGGGACACGGACCACTGAAGCTTTCTTT. Its translation is CASSTGTRTTEAFF. The full variable domain, in which reference TRBV19 and TRBJ1-1 provide the parts outside the CDR3, is DGGITQSPKYLFRKEGQNVTLSCEQNLNHDAMYWYRQDPGQGLRLIYYSQIVNDFQKGDIAEGYSVSREKKESFPLTVTSAQKNPTAFYLCASSTGTRTTEAFFGQGTRLTVV.

This chain links TRBV18 with TRBJ1-1, with TRBD1 matching over 11 bases. This CDR3 spans 14 amino acids. The J segment lost 4 bases and the V segment lost 4 bases, leaving 2 bases of the junction unmatched. The germline gives CDR1 KGHSH, CDR2 LQKENI. The CDR3, as DNA: TGTGCCAGCTCACGGGACAGGGGGACCACTGAAGCTTTCTTT. Amino acids: CASSRDRGTTEAFF. Using reference TRBV18 and TRBJ1-1 for the parts outside the CDR3, the full variable domain is NAGVMQNPRHLVRRRGQEARLRCSPMKGHSHVYWYRQLPEEGLKFMVYLQKENIIDESGMPKERFSAEFPKEGPSILRIQQVVRGDSAAYFCASSRDRGTTEAFFGQGTRLTVV.

J is TRBJ1-5 and V is TRBV7-9; no clear D. CDR1 is SEHNR and CDR2 is FQNEAQ in the germline V gene (reference sequence). V was trimmed by 5 bases and J by 7 bases, leaving 15 bases between them. CDR3 length: 14 residues. The chain's CDR3 is CASSAELTVQPQHF. The CDR3 DNA reads TGTGCCAGCAGCGCAGAACTGACGGTCCAGCCCCAGCATTTT.

The chain is built from TRBV6-1 and TRBJ1-2, with TRBD1 as a possible D gene (6 bases). The germline V gene has CDR1 MNHNS and CDR2 SASEGT. CDR3 length: 15 amino acids. Trimming took 7 bases from V and 5 from J, leaving 20 bases between them. CDR3 amino acids: CASIRYREQQYGYTF. The DNA of the CDR3 is TGTGCCAGCATCCGCTACAGGGAACAACAGTATGGCTACACCTTC.

This rearrangement joins TRBV7-2 to TRBJ1-1; TRBD1 aligns across 9 bases. Germline V CDR1 and CDR2: SGHTA, FQGNSA. Trimming removed 5 bases from V and 5 bases from J; junction bases left unmatched: 6. The length of the CDR3 is 14 residues. For the CDR3, the DNA is TGTGCCAGCAGCAGCCAGGACAGGGGAACTGAAGCTTTCTTT. Translated: CASSSQDRGTEAFF.

V is TRBV7-6 and J is TRBJ2-5; no clear D. Germline values: CDR1 SGHVS, CDR2 FNYEAQ. Trimming removed 8 bases at V and 2 bases at J, with 3 bases between. The CDR3 sequence is 10 residues long. The CDR3 region is CASGQETQYF. The CDR3 region has the DNA TGTGCCAGCGGGCAAGAGACCCAGTACTTC.

The chain is built from TRBV18 and TRBJ2-5, with 8 nucleotides matching TRBD1. CDR1 and CDR2 (germline): KGHSH, LQKENI. The J segment lost 3 bases and the V segment lost 6 bases, leaving 12 bases of the junction unmatched. The CDR3 contains 16 residues. The CDR3 nucleotides are TGTGCCAGCTCCCAACCGGGCAGGGGGCCGAAAGAGACCCAGTACTTC. It specifies CASSQPGRGPKETQYF.

Here the CDR3 DNA reads TGTGCCAGCTCACCACCGAACTCGAGGGGCGCTGATGAGACCCAGTACTTC. It translates to CASSPPNSRGADETQYF. The rearrangement uses TRBV18 and TRBJ2-5; D possibly matches TRBD1 or TRBD2 (5 bases each). In germline, CDR1 is KGHSH, CDR2 LQKENI. This CDR3 is 17 amino acids long. V lost 0 bases and J 5 bases, leaving 19 bases between the germline ends.